This TCR beta chain was captured in a study of cytomegalovirus exposure and HLA in healthy donors. Germline lookup yields CDR1 SGHAT and CDR2 FQNNGV. The length of the CDR3 is 14 residues. V gave up 5 bases and J gave up 8 bases; unmatched junction bases: 9. Turning to this clone: What it binds is not known.

Regarding the study as a whole: Follow-up analysis found HLA locus-dependent TCR association rates, highest for DRB1 and lowest for HLA-C. Sequence variants that were highly shared formed a cluster that was likely a sequencing artifact. In an earlier analysis, productive rearrangement rates for most beta V segments clustered near 87% or 30%.

PCR amplification relied on 60 Vbeta primers (plus 13 Jbeta primers). TCRdb's copy holds only in-frame clones and misses some; the assay was immunoSEQ multiplex PCR. The top ten clones hold around 1.5% of a sample with 130,000 or so clones, 65% to 85% of them seen once. This clonotype was sampled from a woman between 18 and 30 years old in good health and CMV-seronegative. The rearrangement joins TRBV11-2 to TRBJ1-1, with 9 positions matching TRBD1. Material for sequencing was PBMCs. The CDR3 protein is CASSRRTGAIEAFF. The CDR3 DNA reads as TGTGCCAGCAGCCGCAGGACAGGGGCAATAGAAGCTTTCTTT.